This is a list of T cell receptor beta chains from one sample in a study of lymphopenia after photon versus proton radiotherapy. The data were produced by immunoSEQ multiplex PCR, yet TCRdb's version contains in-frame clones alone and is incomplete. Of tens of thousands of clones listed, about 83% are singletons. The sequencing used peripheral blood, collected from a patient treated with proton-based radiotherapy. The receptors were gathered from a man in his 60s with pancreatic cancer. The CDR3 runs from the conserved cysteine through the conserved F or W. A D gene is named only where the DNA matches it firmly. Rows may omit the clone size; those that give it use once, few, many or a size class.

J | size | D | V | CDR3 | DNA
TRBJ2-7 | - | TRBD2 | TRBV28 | CASSSPRTSGRNRDYEQYF | TGTGCCAGCAGTAGCCCGCGGACTAGCGGGAGGAATAGGGACTACGAGCAGTACTTC
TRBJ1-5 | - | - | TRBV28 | CASSDGHSNQPQHF | TGTGCCAGCAGTGATGGACACTCCAATCAGCCCCAGCATTTT
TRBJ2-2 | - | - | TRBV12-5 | CASGPDYFGELFF | TGTGCTAGTGGCCCGGACTACTTCGGGGAGCTGTTTTTT
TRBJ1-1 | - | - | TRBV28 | CASSVSGRNTEAFF | TGTGCCAGCAGTGTCTCAGGGAGGAACACTGAAGCTTTCTTT
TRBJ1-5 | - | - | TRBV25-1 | CASRPVMGLSNQPQHF | TGTGCCAGCAGACCTGTAATGGGATTGAGCAATCAGCCCCAGCATTTT
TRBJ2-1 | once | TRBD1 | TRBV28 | CASSPRTGNNEQFF | TGTGCCAGCAGTCCTCGGACAGGGAACAATGAGCAGTTCTTC
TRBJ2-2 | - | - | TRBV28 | CASRGTNTGELFF | TGTGCCAGCAGGGGGACCAACACCGGGGAGCTGTTTTTT
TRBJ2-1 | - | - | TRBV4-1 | CASSQDEAGDEQFF | TGCGCCAGCAGCCAAGACGAGGCCGGGGATGAGCAGTTCTTC
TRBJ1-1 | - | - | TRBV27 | CASRQQGVHTEAFF | TGTGCCAGCAGACAACAGGGAGTTCACACTGAAGCTTTCTTT
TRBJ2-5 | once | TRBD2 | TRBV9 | CASSPGPEREETQYF | TGTGCCAGCAGCCCCGGGCCCGAGCGGGAGGAGACCCAGTACTTC
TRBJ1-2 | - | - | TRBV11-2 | CASSSTLVGIYGYTF | TGTGCCAGCAGCTCGACGCTTGTGGGGATCTATGGCTACACCTTC
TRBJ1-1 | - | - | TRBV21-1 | CASSERGWTFPFF | TGTGCCAGCAGCGAAAGAGGCTGGACATTTCCTTTCTTT
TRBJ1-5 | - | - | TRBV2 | CASSDSIPPRRGNQPQHF | TGTGCCAGCAGTGACAGCATACCCCCGCGTCGCGGCAATCAGCCCCAGCATTTT
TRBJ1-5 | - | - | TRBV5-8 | CASSSLLTSSYSNQPQHF | TGTGCCAGCAGCTCCCTACTCACAAGCTCCTATAGCAATCAGCCCCAGCATTTT
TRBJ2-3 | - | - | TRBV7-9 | CASSFRVSTATDTQYF | TGTGCCAGCAGCTTCCGCGTTTCGACAGCGACAGATACGCAGTATTTT
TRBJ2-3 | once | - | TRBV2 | CASSDRDTQYF | TGTGCCAGCAGCGACAGGGATACGCAGTATTTT
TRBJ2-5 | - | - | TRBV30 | CAWSVIAWETQYF | TGTGCCTGGAGTGTAATCGCCTGGGAGACCCAGTACTTC
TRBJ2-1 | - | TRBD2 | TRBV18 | CASSPPGLAGNNEQFF | TGTGCCAGCTCACCACCGGGACTAGCGGGAAACAATGAGCAGTTCTTC
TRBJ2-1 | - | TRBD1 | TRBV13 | CASSSRIANRGLLYNEQFF | TGTGCCAGCAGCTCTAGAATTGCGAACAGGGGGCTCCTCTACAATGAGCAGTTCTTC
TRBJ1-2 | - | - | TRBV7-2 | CASSLSLMDGYTF | TGTGCCAGCAGCTTATCCCTCATGGATGGCTACACCTTC